Below, 30 T cell receptor beta chains from the same sample are listed, as sequenced in a study of T cells in Graves' hyperthyroidism and ophthalmopathy. Amplification yielded TCR beta CDR3 regions, with RNA transcripts as the source. The HTBI primer set was used in a first-round RT-PCR of the TCR CDR3. TCRdb analysed the multiplex PCR reads with MiXCR anew, one entry per CDR3 protein. The table shows about 840,000 distinct CDR3 sequences, with 38% occurring only once. The source material was blood. These receptor sequences come from a man aged 18-30 years with Graves' hyperthyroidism.

The rearrangement uses TRBV9 and TRBJ2-5, with TRBD2 identical over 8 bases. Looked up from germline, CDR1 is SGDLS and CDR2 is YYNGEE. With 7 bases clipped from V and 0 bases from J, the junction kept 8 bases outside the gene matches. There are 15 residues in the CDR3. The DNA of the CDR3 is TGTGCCAGCGCGTTGGGCGGGGGGCACCAAGAGACCCAGTACTTC. It encodes CASALGGGHQETQYF.

This chain joins TRBV5-1 and TRBJ2-7, with TRBD1 matching over 7 bases. V was pared by 4 bases and J by 6 bases, with 10 bases of the junction left unmatched. Germline V gene lookup returns CDR1 SGHRS and CDR2 YFSETQ. The CDR3 length is 14 residues. The CDR3 DNA reads as TGCGCCAGCAGCCGGACAGGAGTTGGGGCCGAGCAGTACTTC. Translated, it gives CASSRTGVGAEQYF. The entire variable domain, with the rest obtained from reference TRBV5-1 and TRBJ2-7, is as follows: KAGVTQTPRYLIKTRGQQVTLSCSPISGHRSVSWYQQTPGQGLQFLFEYFSETQRNKGNFPGRFSGRQFSNSRSEMNVSTLELGDSALYLCASSRTGVGAEQYFGPGTRLTVT.

This clonotype was seen repeatedly, ten times or more. The chain uses TRBV2 and TRBJ1-4, with 8 positions matching TRBD1. Germline CDR1 SNHLY, CDR2 FYNNEI. The CDR3 covers 15 residues. Germline trimming cut 2 bases from V and 7 bases from J; bases unmatched to any gene: 6. In DNA form, the CDR3 reads TGTGCCAGCAGTGAATACAGGGGGGCCGGTGAAAAACTGTTTTTT. This gives the protein CASSEYRGAGEKLFF. Drawing the rest from reference TRBV2 and TRBJ1-4, the complete variable domain is EPEVTQTPSHQVTQMGQEVILRCVPISNHLYFYWYRQILGQKVEFLVSFYNNEISEKSEIFDDQFSVERPDGSNFTLKIRSTKLEDSAMYFCASSEYRGAGEKLFFGSGTQLSVL.

In its sample, this clonotype was seen many times. The CDR3: CSARTGGAGDTEAFF. The CDR3 DNA sequence: TGCAGCGCTAGGACAGGGGGCGCGGGAGATACTGAAGCTTTCTTT. This chain joins TRBV29-1 and TRBJ1-1; 11 bases are shared with TRBD1. This CDR3 contains 15 residues. Germline CDR1 and CDR2: SQVTM and ANQGSEA. Trimming at V came to 7 bases and at J to 5 bases, leaving 12 bases not matched to a gene.

This clonotype was observed a handful of times. The rearrangement uses TRBV9 and TRBJ2-2; TRBD1 matches 10 bases. The CDR3 spans 15 residues. CDR1 SGDLS and CDR2 YYNGEE come from the germline V gene. V lost 4 bases to trimming and J lost 4 bases; unmatched junction nucleotides: 4. CDR3 nucleotide sequence: TGTGCCAGCAGCTGGCGGACAGGGGGCACCGGGGAGCTGTTTTTT. Amino acid sequence: CASSWRTGGTGELFF.

The genes are TRBV5-1 and TRBJ2-3; 8 bases agree with TRBD2. Germline assignment: CDR1 SGHRS and CDR2 YFSETQ. The length of the CDR3 is 17 residues. With 1 base clipped from V and 6 bases from J, the junction kept 13 bases outside the gene matches. The CDR3 here is CASSLLGASGPSDTQYF. The CDR3 region has the DNA TGCGCCAGCAGCTTGTTGGGGGCTAGCGGGCCCTCCGATACGCAGTATTTT. Combining the CDR3 with reference TRBV5-1 and TRBJ2-3 gives the whole variable domain KAGVTQTPRYLIKTRGQQVTLSCSPISGHRSVSWYQQTPGQGLQFLFEYFSETQRNKGNFPGRFSGRQFSNSRSEMNVSTLELGDSALYLCASSLLGASGPSDTQYFGPGTRLTVL.

At least ten counts were recorded for this clonotype. The chain combines TRBV7-6 with TRBJ1-6, with 8 bases identical to TRBD1. Losses at the gene ends were 5 bases for V and 9 bases for J; bases not matched to a gene: 9. The length of the CDR3 is 15 residues. Germline CDR1 reads SGHVS; CDR2 reads FNYEAQ. The DNA for the CDR3 is TGTGCCAGCAGCCACAGATCAGACAGGGGTTCACCCCTCCACTTT. This codes for CASSHRSDRGSPLHF.

This clonotype came up a few times. The rearrangement links TRBV5-1 to TRBJ2-7; D is ambiguous. The J call may be mistaken, given a closer DNA end match to TRBJ2-5. Per the germline V gene, CDR1 is SGHRS and CDR2 is YFSETQ. CDR3 length equals 15 residues. The DNA for the CDR3 is TGCGCCAGCAGCTTGGGAGACGGTGGAGCCCAGACCCAGTACTTC. It yields the protein CASSLGDGGAQTQYF.

V gene TRBV20-1 combines with J gene TRBJ1-6; weak D call: TRBD1 (6 bases). Germline V lookup: CDR1 DFQATT, CDR2 SNEGSKA (reference sequence). Between the trimmed V and J ends, which lost 3 bases and 7 bases, there was a span of 13 bases. The CDR3 contains 14 residues. CDR3 nucleotide sequence: TGCAGTGCTAGGGGGGCTACGTGGAATTCACCCCTCCACTTT. It encodes CSARGATWNSPLHF.

The gene calls are TRBV19 and TRBJ2-6; D is undetermined. V was shortened by 0 bases and J by 2 bases, with 8 bases between the two germline ends. CDR1 and CDR2 from the germline V gene are LNHDA and SQIVND (reference sequence). The CDR3 is 16 amino acids. The CDR3 sequence is CASSIEVTTGANVLTF. The CDR3 DNA follows: TGTGCCAGTAGTATAGAAGTCACTACTGGGGCCAACGTCCTGACTTTC.

The chain carries TRBV29-1 and TRBJ2-7, with 10 bases lining up with TRBD1. Germline CDR1 reads SQVTM; CDR2 reads ANQGSEA. The CDR3 runs to 13 residues. V lost 8 bases to trimming and J lost 4 bases; unmatched junction nucleotides: 8. The CDR3: CSRSDRGRYEQYF. The CDR3 DNA sequence: TGCAGCCGGTCGGACAGGGGGAGATACGAGCAGTACTTC.

This clonotype was seen many times. The V and J genes are TRBV15 and TRBJ1-1, with TRBD1 matching over 9 bases. The CDR3 loop spans 12 amino acids. Trimming removed 8 bases from V and 5 bases from J; junction bases left unmatched: 3. Germline loops: CDR1 LNHNV, CDR2 YYDKDF (reference sequence). The CDR3 nucleotides read TGTGCCACCGGGACAGGGTTGACTGAAGCTTTCTTT. As protein: CATGTGLTEAFF.

The chain links TRBV11-2 to TRBJ2-7, with TRBD1 matching 7 bases. V shed 3 bases and J 1 base; nucleotides not matched to a gene: 12. The CDR3 totals 17 residues. Germline V gene lookup returns CDR1 SGHAT and CDR2 FQNNGV. CDR3 nucleotide sequence: TGTGCCAGCAGCTTGGGAACCTGGGACAGAAGGTCCTACGAGCAGTACTTC. As protein: CASSLGTWDRRSYEQYF.

This clonotype was observed at least ten times. The chain couples TRBV20-1 to TRBJ1-1, with D possibly being TRBD1 (5 bases). Germline V gene sequence: CDR1 DFQATT, CDR2 SNEGSKA (reference sequence). CDR3 length: 13 amino acids. V was pared by 0 bases and J by 5 bases, with 10 bases between. The CDR3 DNA follows: TGCAGTGCTAGAGAGGTCGGGGGGACTGAAGCTTTCTTT. This encodes CSAREVGGTEAFF.

This clonotype came up many times. The CDR3 sequence is CSVEDGHITEAFF. The CDR3 nucleotides are TGCAGCGTTGAAGATGGACACATCACTGAAGCTTTCTTT. The V call is TRBV29-1, the J call TRBJ1-1, with D possibly being TRBD1 (5 bases). From germline, CDR1 is SQVTM and CDR2 ANQGSEA. The CDR3 runs 13 residues. Trimming cost V 0 bases and J 4 bases, with 9 bases left between them.

This clonotype was seen ten or more times. This chain links TRBV9 with TRBJ1-2; TRBD1 is a possible D gene (5 bases). Germline V gene data show CDR1 as SGDLS and CDR2 as YYNGEE. The CDR3 spans 14 residues. Trimming took 4 bases from V and 3 from J, leaving 13 bases between them. Here the CDR3 reads CASSLLGQDYGYTF. CDR3 coding DNA: TGTGCCAGCAGCCTCCTGGGGCAGGACTATGGCTACACCTTC.

This clonotype was recorded many times. The CDR3 sequence is CASSPSWDGETQYF. CDR3 nucleotide sequence: TGTGCCAGCAGCCCGTCCTGGGACGGGGAGACCCAGTACTTC. This sequence joins TRBV7-8 and TRBJ2-5; D may be TRBD1 or TRBD2 (5 bases each). Trimming took off 5 bases at V and 5 bases at J, with 15 bases between the two ends. This CDR3 contains 14 residues. Per the germline V gene, CDR1 is SGHVS and CDR2 is FQNEAQ.

A few counts support this clonotype. The chain uses TRBV7-3 and TRBJ1-1; the D is unclear. CDR3 length equals 13 residues. Germline CDR1 is SGHTA and CDR2 is FQGTGA. Trimming left V 0 bases short and J 8 bases short, with 10 bases between. The CDR3 loop is CASSLTVVGEAFF. Written as DNA, the CDR3 is TGTGCCAGCAGCTTAACAGTCGTTGGGGAAGCTTTCTTT. The full variable domain, rest sourced from reference TRBV7-3 and TRBJ1-1, is GAGVSQTPSNKVTEKGKYVELRCDPISGHTALYWYRQSLGQGPEFLIYFQGTGAADDSGLPNDRFFAVRPEGSVSTLKIQRTERGDSAVYLCASSLTVVGEAFFGQGTRLTVV.

The chain employs TRBV9 and TRBJ1-5; D unresolved. The CDR3 consists of 16 residues. V dropped 4 bases and J dropped 1 base, with 15 bases sitting between them. CDR1 SGDLS and CDR2 YYNGEE come from the germline V gene. The CDR3 is CASSQGVGISNQPQHF. CDR3 nucleotides: TGTGCCAGCAGCCAAGGCGTGGGGATCAGCAATCAGCCCCAGCATTTT.

A note on this clonotype: A much larger clone differs from this one at a single base, so this may be a read error. The chain has TRBV19 and TRBJ1-1, with a tentative D call TRBD1 (5 bases). V lost 6 bases and J 3 bases, leaving 17 bases between the germline ends. CDR1 and CDR2 from the germline V gene are LNHDA and SQIVND (reference sequence). This CDR3 contains 15 residues. The DNA for the CDR3 is TGTGCCAGTAGGACTCTAACCCAGGGTGACACTGAAGCTTTCTTT. Encoded protein: CASRTLTQGDTEAFF.

This clonotype has just a few counts. The chain recombines TRBV30 with TRBJ1-1; TRBD1 matches 7 bases. Germline V gene lookup returns CDR1 GTSNPN and CDR2 SVGIG (reference sequence). The CDR3 has 12 amino acids. V lost 4 bases and J lost 10; bases outside the gene matches: 9. The CDR3 region is CAWKQGRSGAFF. CDR3 bases: TGTGCCTGGAAACAGGGGAGATCAGGAGCTTTCTTT. Variable domain in full (rest from reference TRBV30 and TRBJ1-1): SQTIHQWPATLVQPVGSPLSLECTVEGTSNPNLYWYRQAAGRGLQLLFYSVGIGQISSEVPQNLSASRPQDRQFILSSKKLLLSDSGFYLCAWKQGRSGAFFGQGTRLTVV.

Ten or more counts support this clonotype. The chain carries TRBV7-9 and TRBJ1-1; D unresolved. V lost 3 bases and J 4 bases, leaving 9 bases between the germline ends. The CDR3 runs 13 residues. CDR1 is SEHNR, CDR2 FQNEAQ, per germline (reference sequence). The CDR3 bases are TGTGCCAGCAGCTTTAGCGCAGCCACTGAAGCTTTCTTT. Its translation: CASSFSAATEAFF.

This clonotype appeared many times. This chain connects TRBV25-1 to TRBJ2-7; 9 bases align to TRBD1. The CDR3 contains 14 residues. Trimming at V came to 6 bases and at J to 4 bases, leaving 7 bases not matched to a gene. CDR1 MGHDK and CDR2 SYGVNS come from the germline V gene. This chain's CDR3 is CASSVDRGAYEQYF. DNA of the CDR3: TGTGCCAGCAGCGTCGACAGGGGGGCTTACGAGCAGTACTTC.

This clonotype was detected a few times. The CDR3 protein is CASSHARDVQETQYF. The CDR3 nucleotides are TGTGCCAGCAGCCACGCCAGGGACGTACAAGAGACCCAGTACTTC. The rearrangement joins TRBV5-6 to TRBJ2-5, with D perhaps given as TRBD1 or TRBD2 (5 bases each). This CDR3 contains 15 residues. Germline CDR1 and CDR2: SGHDT and YYEEEE. The ends were cut back, 4 bases at V and 2 bases at J, with 15 bases in the middle.

This sequence joins TRBV7-9 and TRBJ2-2; 11 bases are shared with TRBD2. J was trimmed by 1 base and V by 10 bases; bases with no gene match: 5. Germline V lookup: CDR1 SEHNR, CDR2 FQNEAQ (reference sequence). This CDR3 has 15 residues. CDR3: CATGLAGVNTGELFF. The CDR3 nucleotides are TGTGCCACCGGACTAGCGGGCGTGAACACCGGGGAGCTGTTTTTT. The full variable domain, with the rest looked up from reference TRBV7-9 and TRBJ2-2, is DTGVSQNPRHKITKRGQNVTFRCDPISEHNRLYWYRQTLGQGPEFLTYFQNEAQLEKSRLLSDRFSAERPKGSFSTLEIQRTEQGDSAMYLCATGLAGVNTGELFFGEGSRLTVL.

This clonotype appeared many times. The chain links TRBV2 to TRBJ1-1; no firm D call. V gave up 0 bases and J gave up 1 base, with 9 bases separating them. CDR1 SNHLY and CDR2 FYNNEI come from the germline V gene. This CDR3 has 15 residues. This chain's CDR3 is CASSEARIPNTEAFF. The CDR3 DNA reads as TGTGCCAGCAGTGAAGCCAGGATTCCGAACACTGAAGCTTTCTTT.

V gene TRBV5-6 combines with J gene TRBJ2-7; TRBD1 matches 11 bases. The CDR3 contains 13 residues. Germline-derived CDR1 and CDR2 are SGHDT and YYEEEE. After removal of 4 bases from V and 5 bases from J, the junction contained 2 bases not matched to a gene. The CDR3 bases are TGTGCCAGCAGCCGGGGACAGGGGGACGAGCAGTACTTC. This translates into CASSRGQGDEQYF.

The chain couples TRBV12-3 or TRBV12-4 to TRBJ2-2; no firm D call. V lost 2 bases, J lost 4 bases, and 8 bases lay in between. This CDR3 region has 14 residues. CDR3 sequence reads: CASSLPRGTGELFF. The CDR3 region has the DNA TGTGCCAGCAGTTTACCTAGAGGCACCGGGGAGCTGTTTTTT.

The CDR3 nucleotides read TGCAGTGCGGAGGGGACAGCTAGCGAGCAGTACTTC. This translates into CSAEGTASEQYF. The chain has TRBV20-1 and TRBJ2-7, with D possibly TRBD1 on 7 matching bases. Germline lookup yields CDR1 DFQATT and CDR2 SNEGSKA (reference sequence). Trimming took off 6 bases at V and 6 bases at J, with 15 bases between the two ends. This CDR3 is built from 12 residues.

The chain links TRBV29-1 to TRBJ1-1, with D possibly TRBD1 on 5 matching bases. V was cut by 4 bases and J by 0 bases, with 18 bases left in between. This CDR3 region has 16 residues. Germline assignment: CDR1 SQVTM and CDR2 ANQGSEA. For the CDR3, the DNA is TGCAGCGTTGGCCCCCCCTCGACAGAAATGAACACTGAAGCTTTCTTT. Protein: CSVGPPSTEMNTEAFF. Supplemented by reference TRBV29-1 and TRBJ1-1, the full variable domain reads SAVISQKPSRDICQRGTSLTIQCQVDSQVTMMFWYRQQPGQSLTLIATANQGSEATYESGFVIDKFPISRPNLTFSTLTVSNMSPEDSSIYLCSVGPPSTEMNTEAFFGQGTRLTVV.